This T cell receptor (beta chain) was sequenced for a study of beta chain features in type 1 diabetes. Germline CDR1 is MDHEN and CDR2 is SYDVKM. CDR3 size: 16 residues. V was pared by 0 bases and J by 5 bases, with 6 bases of the junction left unmatched. TCRB transcripts that were expressed got sequenced, as all of the isolated RNA had been reverse transcribed. Using immunoSEQ multiplex PCR, the repertoire was profiled, and TCRdb retains in-frame clones only, with some absent. Here the sample spans hundreds of thousands of clones, 10% to 15% being singletons. General study points: Insertions at VDJ junctions were less frequent in type 1 diabetes patients. These patients also deleted more nucleotides at the same junctions.

Averaging roughly 0.12 L, one heparinised blood draw came from each individual donor. Populations obtained by sorting all exceeded 95% purity. This clone was seen a handful of times. Antigen specificity is unknown. The sequencing input was naive CD4+ T cells from blood. This clonotype originated in a man between 18 and 29 years old in good health. The chain joins TRBV28 to TRBJ2-5; 10 bases align to TRBD1. In DNA form, the CDR3 reads TGTGCCAGCAGTTTATGGACAGGGGGCGCGGGCGAGACCCAGTACTTC. It is translated as CASSLWTGGAGETQYF.